A selection of T cell receptor beta chains follows, all from one sample in a study of shared clonotypes between healthy human individuals. The method was immunoSEQ multiplex PCR; TCRdb's version includes in-frame clones alone and lacks a portion of them. The table includes roughly 2.5 million clones, just over 90% detected once. The sample consisted of naive CD4+ T cells sorted from blood. All receptors derive from a man aged 18 to 29 in good health. Each CDR3 is given with its conserved first and last residue. Fields, in order: J gene, CDR3 length, D gene, V gene, CDR3 protein, CDR3 DNA. A D gene is named only where the DNA matches it firmly.

j_call: TRBJ2-7; cdr3_length: 12; d_call: NA; v_call: TRBV29-1; cdr3_aa: CSIQDGSYEQYF; cdr3_nt: TGCAGCATCCAGGACGGATCCTACGAGCAGTACTTC
j_call: TRBJ2-7; cdr3_length: 17; d_call: TRBD2; v_call: TRBV27; cdr3_aa: CASSPAGLTDSSYEQYF; cdr3_nt: TGTGCCAGCTCCCCAGCGGGACTTACCGACAGCTCCTACGAGCAGTACTTC
j_call: TRBJ2-7; cdr3_length: 16; d_call: NA; v_call: TRBV19; cdr3_aa: CASSHRGKADSYEQYF; cdr3_nt: TGTGCCAGTAGTCACCGGGGCAAAGCAGACTCCTACGAGCAGTACTTC
j_call: TRBJ2-3; cdr3_length: 11; d_call: NA; v_call: TRBV21-1; cdr3_aa: CASSRADTQYF; cdr3_nt: TGTGCCAGCAGTAGGGCAGATACGCAGTATTTT
j_call: TRBJ2-1; cdr3_length: 15; d_call: TRBD1; v_call: TRBV18; cdr3_aa: CASSPRQGSYNEQFF; cdr3_nt: TGTGCCAGCTCACCTAGACAGGGTTCCTACAATGAGCAGTTCTTC
j_call: TRBJ2-5; cdr3_length: 13; d_call: NA; v_call: TRBV6-5; cdr3_aa: CASSFGVQETQYF; cdr3_nt: TGTGCCAGCAGTTTTGGGGTGCAAGAGACCCAGTACTTC
j_call: TRBJ2-2; cdr3_length: 11; d_call: NA; v_call: TRBV6-5; cdr3_aa: CASRSTGELFF; cdr3_nt: TGTGCCAGCAGGTCCACCGGGGAGCTGTTTTTT
j_call: TRBJ1-3; cdr3_length: 16; d_call: NA; v_call: TRBV5-6; cdr3_aa: CASSSPREVDGNTIYF; cdr3_nt: TGTGCCAGCAGCTCACCCAGGGAGGTCGATGGAAACACCATATATTTT
j_call: TRBJ2-1; cdr3_length: 13; d_call: NA; v_call: TRBV2; cdr3_aa: CASSEEHNNEQFF; cdr3_nt: TGTGCCAGCAGTGAAGAACACAATAATGAGCAGTTCTTC
j_call: TRBJ2-7; cdr3_length: 14; d_call: TRBD1; v_call: TRBV7-9; cdr3_aa: CASSLWLDRDEQYF; cdr3_nt: TGTGCCAGCAGCTTATGGCTGGACAGGGACGAGCAGTACTTC
j_call: TRBJ2-1; cdr3_length: 16; d_call: TRBD2; v_call: TRBV2; cdr3_aa: CASSEGGLAGLGEQFF; cdr3_nt: TGTGCCAGCAGTGAAGGAGGTCTAGCGGGCTTAGGTGAGCAGTTCTTC
j_call: TRBJ1-1; cdr3_length: 14; d_call: NA; v_call: TRBV19; cdr3_aa: CASSPGVMNTEAFF; cdr3_nt: TGTGCCAGTAGTCCGGGGGTGATGAACACTGAAGCTTTCTTT
j_call: TRBJ2-5; cdr3_length: 15; d_call: TRBD1; v_call: TRBV28; cdr3_aa: CASSLTGTGDETQYF; cdr3_nt: TGTGCCAGCAGCCTAACCGGGACAGGGGACGAGACCCAGTACTTC
j_call: TRBJ2-7; cdr3_length: 17; d_call: TRBD2; v_call: TRBV5-4; cdr3_aa: CASSLQGLARYSYEQYF; cdr3_nt: TGTGCCAGCAGCTTACAAGGACTAGCCCGCTACTCCTACGAGCAGTACTTC
j_call: TRBJ1-1; cdr3_length: 17; d_call: TRBD1; v_call: TRBV9; cdr3_aa: CASSASGLRDRGTEAFF; cdr3_nt: TGTGCCAGCAGCGCTTCCGGACTCAGGGACAGGGGCACTGAAGCTTTCTTT
j_call: TRBJ2-7; cdr3_length: 13; d_call: NA; v_call: TRBV5-1; cdr3_aa: CASSLQGGVEQYF; cdr3_nt: TGCGCCAGCAGCTTGCAGGGCGGGGTCGAGCAGTACTTC
j_call: TRBJ2-7; cdr3_length: 14; d_call: NA; v_call: TRBV18; cdr3_aa: CASSPPMGYAEQYF; cdr3_nt: TGTGCCAGCTCCCCACCAATGGGTTATGCCGAGCAGTACTTC
j_call: TRBJ2-1; cdr3_length: 12; d_call: TRBD1; v_call: TRBV5-8; cdr3_aa: CACRGRNNEQFF; cdr3_nt: TGTGCCTGCAGGGGGAGAAACAATGAGCAGTTCTTC
j_call: TRBJ1-1; cdr3_length: 16; d_call: TRBD1; v_call: TRBV6-6; cdr3_aa: CASSYGTGTGVTEAFF; cdr3_nt: TGTGCCAGCAGTTACGGGACCGGGACAGGGGTCACTGAAGCTTTCTTT
j_call: TRBJ2-7; cdr3_length: 12; d_call: NA; v_call: TRBV5-4; cdr3_aa: CASSLDTWEQYF; cdr3_nt: TGTGCCAGCAGCTTGGACACCTGGGAGCAGTACTTC